This paragraph covers one TCR beta chain sequence. As yet, its antigen is unknown. The data belong to a study of T cell repertoires in cytomegalovirus infection. TCRdb reprocessed the reads with MiXCR, giving one entry per CDR3 protein. This table holds approximately 730,000 distinct CDR3 sequences, around a third found once. This CDR3 contains 16 residues. Losses at the gene ends were 4 bases for V and 0 bases for J; bases not matched to a gene: 6. Germline V gives CDR1 SGHTA, CDR2 FQGNSA. The V call is TRBV7-2, the J call TRBJ2-1; 7 nucleotides match TRBD2. The TCR originated in a human donor in good health (CMV status not recorded). Some clones in this sample may be carry-over from other donors' samples. The input for sequencing was cultured PBMCs, taken from culture after CMV antigen stimulation. DNA for the CDR3: TGTACCAGCAGCTCGTTAAGCGGGACCTCCTACAATGAGCAGTTCTTC. This translates into CTSSSLSGTSYNEQFF.